One and the same sample provided the 9 T cell receptor beta chains below, sequenced in a study of shared clonotypes between healthy human individuals. The protocol was immunoSEQ multiplex PCR, while the TCRdb copy is restricted to in-frame clones and leaves out a portion. The table has under 1 million clones, 95% to 97% seen once. Terminally differentiated effector memory CD45RA+ cells were excluded by CCR7 positive selection of CD45RO-negative cells. Sequenced material: naive CD8+ T cells sorted from blood. These TCRs come from a young man in good health.

This chain connects TRBV5-1 to TRBJ2-1; 9 bases align to TRBD2. The CDR3 contains 15 residues. CDR1 SGHRS and CDR2 YFSETQ come from the germline V gene. Trimming removed 3 bases from V and 6 bases from J; junction bases left unmatched: 7. The CDR3 nucleotides read TGCGCCAGCAGCTACAATAGCGGGAGCAGCAATGAGCAGTTCTTC. This gives the protein CASSYNSGSSNEQFF.

The chain joins TRBV7-9 to TRBJ2-1, with unresolved D. The germline V gene has CDR1 SEHNR and CDR2 FQNEAQ (reference sequence). The CDR3 covers 13 residues. Trimming shortened V by 4 bases and J by 6 bases, and 10 bases separated the two germline ends. This chain's CDR3 is CASSSSISNEQFF. As DNA, the CDR3 is TGTGCCAGCAGCTCCTCGATCTCCAATGAGCAGTTCTTC.

In its sample, this clone was seen once. The J gene is TRBJ1-2, the V gene TRBV11-2, with D hard to call. The germline V and J ends were trimmed by 8 bases and 0 bases, with 10 bases remaining between them. The CDR3 spans 13 residues. Germline V gene data show CDR1 as SGHAT and CDR2 as FQNNGV. This CDR3 is CASWGEANYGYTF. CDR3 DNA sequence: TGTGCCAGCTGGGGTGAAGCTAACTATGGCTACACCTTC.

This rearrangement joins TRBV19 to TRBJ2-3; 13 bases are a match to TRBD2. This CDR3 has 16 residues. V dropped 5 bases and J dropped 2; count of bases not matched to a gene: 4. CDR1 LNHDA and CDR2 SQIVND come from the germline V gene (reference sequence). CDR3 sequence: CASSEGLAGYTDTQYF. CDR3 coding DNA: TGTGCCAGTAGTGAGGGACTAGCGGGGTACACAGATACGCAGTATTTT.

The chain is built from TRBV4-1 and TRBJ2-5, with a possible D match to TRBD2 (6 bases). CDR3 length: 15 residues. Trimming removed 0 bases from V and 1 base from J, with 9 bases in between. CDR1 is MGHRA, CDR2 YSYEKL, per germline. CDR3 amino acids: CASSQDREFQETQYF. DNA of the CDR3: TGCGCCAGCAGCCAAGACCGGGAGTTCCAAGAGACCCAGTACTTC.

V gene TRBV7-9 combines with J gene TRBJ1-1; D gene uncertain. V lost 7 bases, J lost 6 bases, and 12 bases lay in between. CDR1 SEHNR and CDR2 FQNEAQ come from the germline V gene (reference sequence). The CDR3 is 12 residues long. Written as DNA, the CDR3 is TGTGCCAGCACCCCCTCGGCGCCTGAAGCTTTCTTT. Translating it yields CASTPSAPEAFF.

The chain recombines TRBV9 with TRBJ2-7, with D possibly matching TRBD2 (6 bases). This CDR3 is built from 14 residues. The V gene lost 2 bases and the J gene lost 2 bases, with 11 bases spanning the gap. Germline assignment: CDR1 SGDLS and CDR2 YYNGEE. The CDR3 sequence is CASSVSGYTYEQYF. For the CDR3, the DNA is TGTGCCAGCAGCGTCAGCGGGTACACCTACGAGCAGTACTTC.

The chain is built from TRBV2 and TRBJ2-7; D tentatively fits TRBD1 or TRBD2 (6 bases each). Per germline, CDR1 SNHLY and CDR2 FYNNEI. With 8 bases removed from V and 3 bases from J, the gap between germline ends came to 17 bases. CDR3 size: 14 residues. The CDR3 reads CASARRGHRYEQYF. CDR3 bases: TGTGCCAGCGCAAGGAGGGGACATCGCTACGAGCAGTACTTC.

This chain uses TRBV5-5 with TRBJ2-3; TRBD2 matches 9 bases. Losses at the gene ends were 0 bases for V and 4 bases for J; bases not matched to a gene: 6. Germline V gives CDR1 SGHKS, CDR2 YYEKEE (reference sequence). The CDR3 has 16 residues. The DNA of the CDR3 is TGTGCCAGCAGCTTGGAGGGGGTAGCGGGAGCAGATACGCAGTATTTT. It codes for CASSLEGVAGADTQYF.